This T cell receptor beta chain is from a study of shared clonotypes between healthy human individuals. The assay was immunoSEQ multiplex PCR, and TCRdb's table has in-frame clones only and misses some. This table has about 490,000 clones, less than 80% appearing once. There are a few counts of this clone. The CDR3 contains 14 residues. After removal of 1 base from V and 8 bases from J, the junction contained 4 bases not matched to a gene. Germline V gene sequence: CDR1 SGHVS, CDR2 FQNEAQ. The receptor was derived from a middle-aged woman in good health. Some clones in this sample may be carry-over from other donors' samples. This rearrangement joins TRBV7-8 to TRBJ2-3; TRBD2 aligns across 9 bases. The sequenced sample consisted of PBMCs. CDR3 DNA sequence: TGTGCCAGCAGCTTAGATAGCGGGAGTGCTACGCAGTATTTT. Translation: CASSLDSGSATQYF.